Sequencing of this T cell receptor beta chain was carried out in a study of T cells in Graves' hyperthyroidism and ophthalmopathy. Germline assignment: CDR1 SGHTA and CDR2 FQGNSA. The CDR3 is made up of 17 amino acids. The V and J ends lost 11 bases and 6 bases, in that order; junction bases with no gene match: 21. This clonotype was seen at least ten times. Its antigen is unidentified. The TCR beta CDR3 regions underwent amplification using RNA transcripts as the source. A first-round RT-PCR of the TCR CDR3 used the HTBI primer set. A single record per CDR3 protein comes from TCRdb applying MiXCR to the multiplex PCR reads. The sample consists of hundreds of thousands of distinct CDR3 sequences, over 15% of them appearing once. Newly diagnosed patients aged 18 to 65 had hyperthyroidism of under 2 months' duration. When hyperthyroidism was first diagnosed, the blood sample was taken, preceding any ophthalmopathy symptoms.

Whole-study results and caveats: Prediction of ophthalmopathy progression came a median approximately 6.5 months pre-onset. Most clonotypes expanded in thyroid above 0.001 were likewise present in blood.

The sequencing sample was made of blood. The chain combines TRBV7-2 with TRBJ1-5, with 8 nucleotides matching TRBD1. This sequence originates from a woman between 45 and 65 years old with Graves' hyperthyroidism that later progressed to Graves' ophthalmopathy. Here the CDR3 reads CAGPKGGVRQGPQPQHF. DNA of the CDR3: TGTGCCGGACCAAAAGGAGGTGTCAGACAGGGGCCTCAGCCCCAGCATTTT.